This TCR beta chain derives from a study of OX40 agonist ivuxolimab in advanced cancers. Points from the study as a whole: Dosing at 0.1 to 3.0 mg/kg was accompanied by clonal expansion of CD4+ and CD8+ blood T cells by week 6.

Germline CDR1 is SNHLY and CDR2 is FYNNEI. This CDR3 is 16 amino acids long. Trimming took 0 bases from V and 7 from J; bases not matched to a gene: 3. Comments on this clone: Its antigen is undetermined.

Only in-frame clones appear in the TCRdb table, and some are missing; sequencing was by immunoSEQ multiplex PCR. Among tens of thousands of clones listed, around four fifths were seen once. The chain combines TRBV2 with TRBJ2-3; 14 nucleotides line up with TRBD2. Sequencing used CD4+ or CD8+ T cells sorted from blood, obtained in a trial of the OX40 agonist ivuxolimab. The sequence came from an adult with an advanced solid tumor such as melanoma, head and neck, liver or kidney cancer. The CDR3 sequence is CASSEAGTSGGNTQYF. CDR3 bases: TGTGCCAGCAGTGAAGCAGGGACTAGCGGGGGAAATACGCAGTATTTT. The variable domain in full, with the rest retrieved from reference TRBV2 and TRBJ2-3, is EPEVTQTPSHQVTQMGQEVILRCVPISNHLYFYWYRQILGQKVEFLVSFYNNEISEKSEIFDDQFSVERPDGSNFTLKIRSTKLEDSAMYFCASSEAGTSGGNTQYFGPGTRLTVL.